This TCR beta chain was documented in a study of T-cell memory formation after mild COVID-19. Using its own MiXCR run on the 5' RACE reads, TCRdb lists one record per CDR3 protein. Counted here are 560,000 or so distinct CDR3 sequences, 15% to 20% occurring once; the ten biggest clones make up roughly 8.2%. The CDR3 sequence is 13 residues long. V dropped 3 bases and J dropped 5 bases, with 9 bases sitting between them. The germline gives CDR1 MGHRA, CDR2 YSYEKL. This clonotype was observed at least ten times. The gene calls are TRBV4-1 and TRBJ2-3, with TRBD2 as a possible D gene (6 bases). The sample comprised PBMCs or a T cell subset sorted from them (not recorded which). The receptor's source is an adult woman who had mild COVID-19 (a few samples of this study predate the infection). Cell type and time point are not known. The CDR3 here is CASSQGDLDTQYF. Here the CDR3 DNA reads TGCGCCAGCAGCCAGGGGGACTTAGATACGCAGTATTTT.